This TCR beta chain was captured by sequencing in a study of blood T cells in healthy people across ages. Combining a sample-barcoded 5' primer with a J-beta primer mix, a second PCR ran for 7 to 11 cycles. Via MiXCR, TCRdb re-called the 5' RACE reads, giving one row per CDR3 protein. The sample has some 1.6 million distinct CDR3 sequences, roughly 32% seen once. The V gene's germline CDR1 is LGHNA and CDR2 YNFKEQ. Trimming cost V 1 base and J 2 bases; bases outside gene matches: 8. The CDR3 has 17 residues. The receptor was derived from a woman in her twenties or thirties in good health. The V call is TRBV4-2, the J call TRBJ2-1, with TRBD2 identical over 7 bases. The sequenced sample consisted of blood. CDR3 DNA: TGTGCCAGCAGCCAAGGTTTGCTAGCGGTAACCTACAATGAGCAGTTCTTC. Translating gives CASSQGLLAVTYNEQFF.